This TCR beta chain was identified in a study of blood T cell repertoires in COVID-19 (dated by TCRdb to the early 2020s). Background for the entire study: Collaborator samples came from the United States, Italy and Spain and covered acute and convalescent phases of COVID-19. The samples were drawn from two sources: the first 160 participants of the ongoing ImmuneRACE study, and 1,200 or so subjects contributed by 6 global collaborators. The repertoires were released in a freely available public database meant as a resource for research on the immune response to SARS-CoV-2. The prospective study material was composed of cDNA or gDNA derived from T cells, B-cell-depleted T cells, or PBMCs. Nearly every sample came with metadata listing a de-identified subject ID, COVID-19 status, age in years and sex. The dataset comprised deeply sampled blood TCRbeta repertoires from subjects exposed to, actively infected with, or recovered from COVID-19. Where HLA class I and class II types were available, the types were taken from metadata supplied by the sample provider, not from assay-based typing.

TCRbeta CDR3 regions were amplified from genomic DNA by means of the immunoSEQ Assay, a bias-controlled multiplex PCR. For the original study's pipeline: Within the assay, amplification of reference gene primers was used to estimate how many nucleated cells each sample contained. To quantify the absolute abundance of each unique TCRbeta CDR3 rearrangement, sequence reads were collapsed and filtered. For each sample, productive Simpson clonality was calculated as the square root of Simpson's diversity index over productive rearrangements. In TCRdb, the immuneACCESS table is reduced to in-frame sequences with V and J assigned. These tables do not hold every clone; where another copy was compared, an unresolved V gene accounts for under half, and the others remain unexplained. D and trimming were read from the DNA, whereas the V and J calls and clone size are those reported in that table. Within this sample are 400,000 to 550,000 clones, with 70% to 90% of them counted one time only. The ten largest clones capture almost 2% of the sample.

The CDR3 contains 15 residues, cysteine and phenylalanine counted. Only the CDR3 portion is preserved as DNA: 45 bases, with reading frame beginning at the first base. V is pruned by 4 bases and J by 4 bases, leaving 7 bases of the junction without a gene match. The germline V gene specifies KGHSH as CDR1 and LQKENI as CDR2. The paper's findings and limits, for the study overall: Clinical and demographic metadata were provided uncurated, with the amount varying by source and participant.

In the prospective study, participants were roughly 18 to 95 years old, resided in fewer than 25 geographic areas of the United States, and were enrolled through a virtual design. In the prospective study, cohorts were assigned on the basis of participant-reported clinical history obtained from a screening survey and a study questionnaire. Each participant in the prospective study had whole blood, serum and a nasopharyngeal or oropharyngeal swab collected by mobile phlebotomists. Prospective study participants could optionally give additional blood draws and questionnaires over an approximately 2-month period. Blood samples from the prospective study were shipped frozen or at room temperature prior to DNA extraction. Details on this clone: It lacks a known antigen. Base qualities were left out, and no much larger clone turns up one base away.

The origin of this receptor is a woman aged 18-29 years with acute COVID-19. What was sequenced was PBMCs or T cells enriched from blood (not recorded which). This sequence uses TRBV18 and TRBJ1-2, with 9 junctional bases fitting TRBD1. The CDR3 here reads CASSLGTGTSYGYTF. The nucleotide sequence reads TGTGCCAGCTCACTAGGGACAGGGACGTCCTATGGCTACACCTTC.